This T cell receptor (beta chain) came from a study of glioma-infiltrating T cells after dendritic cell vaccination. Time point of the sample: after dendritic cell vaccination, including at tumor progression/relapse. Germline values: CDR1 SGHVS, CDR2 FQNEAQ. V lost 5 bases and J lost 12; bases outside the gene matches: 21. There are 18 residues in the CDR3. TCRdb's copy holds only in-frame clones and misses some; the assay was immunoSEQ multiplex PCR. This table holds approximately 110,000 clones, around 89% found once. The study, taken as a whole, reports: Patients with more pretreatment TILs had longer time to progression and survival.

Comment on this clone: Its antigen is as yet unknown.

The source was blood, collected after dendritic cell vaccination. The rearrangement links TRBV7-8 to TRBJ2-1; 11 bases align to TRBD2. The receptor comes from a human donor with glioblastoma. The CDR3 protein is CASSLMALAGGVGTGQFF. In nucleotides, the CDR3 is TGTGCCAGCAGCCTAATGGCGCTAGCGGGGGGCGTGGGGACGGGGCAGTTCTTC.